This T cell receptor (beta chain) came from a study of low-dose radiotherapy and immunotherapy resistance in tumors. Across the study: Dosing for Cohort 2 consisted of 1 Gy per fraction every two weeks, reaching a total of 13 Gy over 26 weeks.

Time point given: after trial treatment. Treatment: LDRT plus nivolumab, ipilimumab, low-dose cyclophosphamide and aspirin (RACIN trial). TRAV- and TRBV-specific primers, spanning alpha and beta chains, primed first-strand cDNA. With a constant-region primer and a V-primer adapter, TCRs were subjected to 20 PCR cycles of amplification. With in vitro transcription, the isolated mRNA was amplified. TCRdb re-called the reads with MiXCR, one entry per CDR3 protein. In the table there are around 100,000 distinct CDR3 sequences, about 20% of which are singletons. With 2 bases removed from V and 1 base from J, the gap between germline ends came to 10 bases. The germline V gene encodes CDR1 SGHDT and CDR2 YYEEEE. The CDR3 has 15 amino acids.

This specimen was PBMCs, taken after low-dose radiotherapy plus immunotherapy. The rearrangement joins TRBV5-6 to TRBJ2-1, with a tentative D call TRBD2 (6 bases). The receptor comes from a female donor with ovarian cancer. In DNA form, the CDR3 reads TGTGCCAGCAGCTTTCTGGGGGGATCCTACAATGAGCAGTTCTTC. Amino acid sequence: CASSFLGGSYNEQFF. Together with reference TRBV5-6 and TRBJ2-1, the CDR3 gives the full variable domain: DAGVTQSPTHLIKTRGQQVTLRCSPKSGHDTVSWYQQALGQGPQFIFQYYEEEERQRGNFPDRFSGHQFPNYSSELNVNALLLGDSALYLCASSFLGGSYNEQFFGPGTRLTVL.